Following are 12 T cell receptor beta chains from one sample sequenced in a study of neurological immune-mediated disorders. TCRdb re-analysed the 5' RACE reads in MiXCR, keeping a single row per CDR3 protein. The data hold approximately 82,000 distinct CDR3 sequences, with roughly 15% observed a single time. Sequences were obtained from PBMCs. The source is a woman aged 50 to 60 in good health.

The table lists this clonotype with many counts. A read error may produce the germline difference seen at one junction end. The gene calls are TRBV12-3 or TRBV12-4 and TRBJ1-6, with a tentative D call TRBD1 (5 bases). The CDR3 has 12 residues. This CDR3 reads CASSPGEGSARF. CDR3 nucleotide sequence: TGTGCCAGCAGCCCCGGGGAGGGGTCAGCTCGCTTT.

This clonotype was found once. For the CDR3, the DNA is TGCAGCGTTGGCTCAGGGATCCACGAGCAGTACTTC. It yields the protein CSVGSGIHEQYF. V usage is TRBV29-1 and J usage is TRBJ2-7; TRBD1 is a possible D gene (5 bases). The CDR3 has 12 residues. Germline V CDR1 and CDR2: SQVTM, ANQGSEA. The V end lost 4 bases, the J end lost 5 bases, and 12 bases lay between the germline ends.

This clonotype was picked up one time. The chain joins TRBV28 to TRBJ2-1; D not certain. CDR3 length: 14 residues. The germline V gene encodes CDR1 MDHEN and CDR2 SYDVKM. V was shortened by 7 bases and J by 5 bases, with 15 bases between the two germline ends. DNA of the CDR3: TGTGCCAGCACCTCCGAGAGGCGGAACAATGAGCAGTTCTTC. Protein: CASTSERRNNEQFF. The variable domain in full, completed from reference TRBV28 and TRBJ2-1, reads DVKVTQSSRYLVKRTGEKVFLECVQDMDHENMFWYRQDPGLGLRLIYFSYDVKMKEKGDIPEGYSVSREKKERFSLILESASTNQTSMYLCASTSERRNNEQFFGPGTRLTVL.

Many counts were recorded for this clonotype. The V gene is TRBV29-1, the J gene TRBJ1-1, with no clear D. With 5 bases removed from V and 8 bases from J, the gap between germline ends came to 12 bases. Germline-derived CDR1 and CDR2 are SQVTM and ANQGSEA. CDR3 length equals 11 residues. The CDR3 DNA reads TGCAGCGTTCAAAGACTCATGGAAGCTTTCTTT. Residues: CSVQRLMEAFF.

This clonotype showed up many times. The chain is built from TRBV28 and TRBJ1-5; 8 bases are a match to TRBD1. Germline V gives CDR1 MDHEN, CDR2 SYDVKM. The V segment lost 5 bases and the J segment 9 bases; nucleotides outside the gene matches: 9. The CDR3 has 14 residues. This CDR3 is CASSNRGDSGPQHF. In DNA form, the CDR3 reads TGTGCCAGCAGTAACAGGGGGGACAGCGGGCCCCAGCATTTT.

Many counts were recorded for this clonotype. The chain recombines TRBV28 with TRBJ2-7, with 7 bases fitting TRBD1. Germline V gene lookup returns CDR1 MDHEN and CDR2 SYDVKM. The CDR3 consists of 16 residues. V lost 8 bases and J lost 2; bases outside the gene matches: 15. The DNA for the CDR3 is TGTGCCAGCGGGAGCAACCAGGGACAGCCCACCTACGAGCAGTACTTC. Translated: CASGSNQGQPTYEQYF. The whole variable domain, remainder taken from reference TRBV28 and TRBJ2-7, is DVKVTQSSRYLVKRTGEKVFLECVQDMDHENMFWYRQDPGLGLRLIYFSYDVKMKEKGDIPEGYSVSREKKERFSLILESASTNQTSMYLCASGSNQGQPTYEQYFGPGTRLTVT.

The chain recombines TRBV7-9 with TRBJ1-4; D remains ambiguous. This CDR3 has 16 amino acids. CDR1 and CDR2 from the germline V gene are SEHNR and FQNEAQ (reference sequence). V lost 10 bases and J lost 7, with 25 bases in between. CDR3 coding DNA: TGTGCCACCAGTACGTATTTGATTCCTCCTTTTGAAAAACTGTTTTTT. Its translation is CATSTYLIPPFEKLFF.

This clonotype appeared many times. The CDR3 DNA follows: TGCGCCAGCAGCCAAATTTTTAACGACGAGCAGTACTTC. This translates into CASSQIFNDEQYF. The chain carries TRBV5-1 and TRBJ2-7; D unresolved. V shed 4 bases and J shed 5 bases, with 13 bases lying between them. CDR3 length: 13 amino acids. Germline CDR1 is SGHRS and CDR2 is YFSETQ.

This chain joins TRBV27 and TRBJ1-2; D might be TRBD1 (6 bases). V lost 5 bases and J lost 7, with 23 bases in between. From germline, CDR1 is MNHEY and CDR2 SMNVEV (reference sequence). The CDR3 consists of 16 residues. The CDR3 region has the DNA TGTGCCAGCAGTCTCCACTGGACAGTTGATCAAGGTGGCTACACCTTC. Residues: CASSLHWTVDQGGYTF.

This clonotype was counted at least ten times. The gene calls are TRBV12-3 or TRBV12-4 and TRBJ2-1; D not certain. The CDR3 is 18 amino acids. Trimming took 2 bases from V and 0 from J, leaving 17 bases between them. The CDR3: CASSLIVGSASSYNEQFF. CDR3 sequence (DNA): TGTGCCAGCAGTTTAATTGTCGGGTCCGCTTCCTCCTACAATGAGCAGTTCTTC.

This clonotype was seen just once. This chain joins TRBV3-1 and TRBJ2-7; 8 nucleotides line up with TRBD2. Germline V gene lookup returns CDR1 LGHDT and CDR2 YNNKEL (reference sequence). The CDR3 runs to 15 residues. Trimming removed 3 bases from V and 0 bases from J; junction bases left unmatched: 4. CDR3: CASSQQLAVSYEQYF. The CDR3 nucleotides are TGTGCCAGCAGCCAGCAACTAGCGGTCTCCTACGAGCAGTACTTC.

This clonotype was detected many times. V gene TRBV7-2 combines with J gene TRBJ2-3; the D gene is possibly TRBD1 (5 bases). The CDR3 length is 15 residues. Germline CDR1 and CDR2: SGHTA and FQGNSA. Trimming cost V 5 bases and J 1 base, with 13 bases left between them. In DNA, the CDR3 is TGTGCCAGCAGCCCCTTCAGGGTCCGCACAGATACGCAGTATTTT. Protein product: CASSPFRVRTDTQYF. Full variable domain (rest looked up from reference TRBV7-2 and TRBJ2-3): GAGVSQSPSNKVTEKGKDVELRCDPISGHTALYWYRQSLGQGLEFLIYFQGNSAPDKSGLPSDRFSAERTGGSVSTLTIQRTQQEDSAVYLCASSPFRVRTDTQYFGPGTRLTVL.